Each of the 9 T cell receptor beta chains below was sequenced from the same sample in a study of beta chain features in type 1 diabetes. Study-wide results and limits: Moderate but significant shortening of TCRB CDR3s was recorded in all four CD4+ subsets from Type 1 diabetes patients.

Isolated RNA was reverse transcribed in full, so expressed TCRB transcripts were sequenced. The repertoire was sequenced with immunoSEQ multiplex PCR; TCRdb's copy has only in-frame clones and lacks some. Here the sample spans approximately 170,000 clones, about 8% being singletons. These receptors' antigens are unknown. The sample comprised central memory CD4+ T cells from blood. These receptors were collected from a middle-aged woman with type 1 diabetes.

This clone was recorded a few times. The chain has TRBV4-3 and TRBJ2-3, with D uncertain. In germline, CDR1 is LGHNA, CDR2 YSLEER. With 0 bases removed from V and 0 bases from J, the gap between germline ends came to 7 bases. The CDR3 length is 15 residues. The CDR3 protein is CASSQDPQSTDTQYF. CDR3 coding DNA: TGCGCCAGCAGCCAAGACCCACAGAGCACAGATACGCAGTATTTT.

Only a few counts were recorded for this clone. This chain joins TRBV29-1 and TRBJ2-2; TRBD2 is a possible D gene (7 bases). V gave up 6 bases and J gave up 8 bases, with 16 bases separating them. Germline V CDR1 and CDR2: SQVTM, ANQGSEA. The CDR3 runs to 13 residues. The CDR3 sequence is CSVARGGRGELFF. CDR3 in DNA: TGCAGCGTCGCTAGGGGGGGTCGAGGGGAGCTGTTTTTT.

The chain combines TRBV6-6 with TRBJ1-4; unclear D gene. The germline gives CDR1 MNHNY, CDR2 SVGAGI (reference sequence). Trimming took off 2 bases at V and 5 bases at J, with 9 bases between the two ends. This CDR3 is 14 amino acids long. DNA for the CDR3: TGTGCCAGCAGTTACGAGGGCAAGAATGAAAAACTGTTTTTT. The encoded protein is CASSYEGKNEKLFF.

The chain links TRBV19 to TRBJ2-5; 9 bases agree with TRBD2. In germline, CDR1 is LNHDA, CDR2 SQIVND (reference sequence). There are 15 residues in the CDR3. V was pared by 7 bases and J by 2 bases, with 8 bases of the junction left unmatched. CDR3 amino acids: CASTWGSGRQETQYF. The CDR3 DNA follows: TGTGCCAGTACCTGGGGTAGCGGGAGACAAGAGACCCAGTACTTC.

There are a few counts of this clone. The DNA for the CDR3 is TGTGCCAGCAGTGAGAGGGCAGGGGGAATGAACACTGAAGCTTTCTTT. Translation gives CASSERAGGMNTEAFF. The chain uses TRBV2 and TRBJ1-1; 7 bases agree with TRBD1. Germline V gene data show CDR1 as SNHLY and CDR2 as FYNNEI. The CDR3 has 16 residues. V was clipped by 3 bases and J by 0 bases; unmatched bases: 7.

This clone was found a few times. The V gene is TRBV9, the J gene TRBJ1-4; D is ambiguous. CDR1 is SGDLS, CDR2 YYNGEE, per germline. With 4 bases removed from V and 7 bases from J, the gap between germline ends came to 11 bases. This CDR3 contains 13 residues. CDR3 DNA sequence: TGTGCCAGCAGCCCGGCCCCGGGTGAAAAACTGTTTTTT. Its translation is CASSPAPGEKLFF.

The chain recombines TRBV7-3 with TRBJ2-7; perhaps TRBD1 as D (7 bases). The V and J ends lost 4 bases and 2 bases respectively, with 12 bases between them. This CDR3 has 14 amino acids. Germline V gene lookup returns CDR1 SGHTA and CDR2 FQGTGA. CDR3 in DNA: TGTGCCAGCAGCTCCCAGGGGGGCACCTACGAGCAGTACTTC. Its translation is CASSSQGGTYEQYF.

This clone was seen more than once but under ten times. This chain links TRBV27 with TRBJ2-1, with 8 bases matching TRBD2. Germline V CDR1 and CDR2: MNHEY, SMNVEV (reference sequence). The trim removed 6 bases at V and 10 bases at J, leaving 8 bases unmatched. There are 13 residues in the CDR3. CDR3 sequence reads: CASSRGGEGEQFF. The CDR3 nucleotides read TGTGCCAGCAGCCGGGGGGGGGAGGGGGAGCAGTTCTTC.

This clone turned up a few times. This chain uses TRBV29-1 with TRBJ1-1, with 9 nucleotides matching TRBD1. The CDR3 runs 14 residues. Per the germline V gene, CDR1 is SQVTM and CDR2 is ANQGSEA. V trimming: 8 bases; J trimming: 0 bases; junction bases outside the gene matches: 7. The CDR3 sequence: CSFGQGRVNTEAFF. The CDR3 region has the DNA TGCAGCTTCGGACAGGGGAGGGTGAACACTGAAGCTTTCTTT.